The 9 T cell receptor beta chains given below trace back to one sample, sequenced in a study of blood T cell repertoires in COVID-19. The repertoire was sequenced with immunoSEQ multiplex PCR; TCRdb's copy has only in-frame clones and lacks some. The sample has 210,000 or so clones; about nine tenths are singletons. The specimen sequenced was peripheral blood. The origin of the receptors is a man aged 35-49 years with acute or convalescent COVID-19.

V usage is TRBV28 and J usage is TRBJ1-4; 8 bases agree with TRBD1. The CDR3 loop spans 14 amino acids. The J segment lost 7 bases and the V segment lost 6 bases, leaving 7 bases of the junction unmatched. The germline V gene encodes CDR1 MDHEN and CDR2 SYDVKM. The DNA for the CDR3 is TGTGCCAGCAGCCCAGGGGGCGCGAGTGAAAAACTGTTTTTT. It is translated as CASSPGGASEKLFF.

The rearrangement uses TRBV13 and TRBJ2-2; D is possibly TRBD2 (5 bases). V was shortened by 5 bases and J by 0 bases, with 10 bases between the two germline ends. This CDR3 has 15 residues. Germline CDR1 is PRHDT and CDR2 is FYEKMQ (reference sequence). CDR3 bases: TGTGCCAGCAGCCCGGGATCACCGAACACCGGGGAGCTGTTTTTT. Amino acid sequence: CASSPGSPNTGELFF.

The genes are TRBV2 and TRBJ2-1, with a possible D match to TRBD2 (5 bases). The CDR3 has 12 residues. Trimming removed 8 bases from V and 7 bases from J, with 12 bases in between. Germline V lookup: CDR1 SNHLY, CDR2 FYNNEI. CDR3 DNA: TGTGCCAGCCACTCATCGGGGAATGAGCAGTTCTTC. Amino acids: CASHSSGNEQFF.

The chain recombines TRBV5-1 with TRBJ2-2, with a tentative D call TRBD1 (5 bases). Trimming took off 4 bases at V and 0 bases at J, with 10 bases between the two ends. Germline CDR1 SGHRS, CDR2 YFSETQ. CDR3 length: 15 amino acids. The CDR3: CASSRQPTNTGELFF. CDR3 sequence (DNA): TGCGCCAGCAGCCGACAGCCCACGAACACCGGGGAGCTGTTTTTT.

The chain recombines TRBV7-6 with TRBJ2-3; D unclear. The CDR3 is 20 amino acids. Trimming pared 1 base from V and 2 bases from J, leaving 25 bases between. Germline lookup yields CDR1 SGHVS and CDR2 FNYEAQ. Written as DNA, the CDR3 is TGTGCCAGCAGCTTAGGGATGGCTAGTCTTGTGTCAAAAACCACAGATACGCAGTATTTT. It specifies CASSLGMASLVSKTTDTQYF.

The chain employs TRBV18 and TRBJ1-1; a weak D match, TRBD1 (5 bases). V shed 3 bases and J shed 4 bases, with 18 bases lying between them. The CDR3 contains 16 residues. CDR1 KGHSH and CDR2 LQKENI come from the germline V gene. For the CDR3, the DNA is TGTGCCAGCTCACCCATCCAGGACAAGGGAGGCACTGAAGCTTTCTTT. It translates to CASSPIQDKGGTEAFF. Variable domain in full (rest from reference TRBV18 and TRBJ1-1): NAGVMQNPRHLVRRRGQEARLRCSPMKGHSHVYWYRQLPEEGLKFMVYLQKENIIDESGMPKERFSAEFPKEGPSILRIQQVVRGDSAAYFCASSPIQDKGGTEAFFGQGTRLTVV.

V gene TRBV19 combines with J gene TRBJ1-5; perhaps TRBD1 as D (6 bases). V was clipped by 7 bases and J by 1 base, with 14 bases between them. This CDR3 is 15 amino acids long. In germline, CDR1 is LNHDA, CDR2 SQIVND (reference sequence). In DNA, the CDR3 is TGTGCCAGTACTCTGGGGGGGCAGAGCAATCAGCCCCAGCATTTT. It specifies CASTLGGQSNQPQHF.

The chain combines TRBV30 with TRBJ2-1, with a possible D match to TRBD1 (6 bases). Germline V CDR1 and CDR2: GTSNPN, SVGIG (reference sequence). CDR3 length: 14 amino acids. The V and J ends lost 4 bases and 8 bases respectively, with 18 bases between them. The DNA of the CDR3 is TGTGCCTGGAAGGACAGAGGCGTTTCAGATGAGCAGTTCTTC. Residues: CAWKDRGVSDEQFF.

V is TRBV6-2 or TRBV6-3 and J is TRBJ1-5, with TRBD1 identical over 7 bases. This CDR3 region has 14 residues. V lost 6 bases to trimming and J lost 4 bases; unmatched junction nucleotides: 6. Looked up from germline, CDR1 is MNHEY and CDR2 is SVGEGT. CDR3 DNA: TGTGCCAGCAGCGACAGGGTAAGGAATCAGCCCCAGCATTTT. Translated, it gives CASSDRVRNQPQHF.